The present TCR beta chain was sequenced within a study of T cell repertoires in cytomegalovirus infection. The study, taken as a whole, reports: There were carriers of CMV plus the relevant HLA, and cumulative public TCR beta family frequency identified them.

The CDR3 has 13 residues. V shed 10 bases and J 1 base; nucleotides not matched to a gene: 6. The germline V gene encodes CDR1 SNHLY and CDR2 FYNNEI. TCRdb reprocessed the reads via MiXCR and lists one record per CDR3 protein. Of about 740,000 distinct CDR3 sequences in the sample, approximately 40% were seen once. This clonotype was detected a few times. What it binds is not known. The rearrangement joins TRBV2 to TRBJ1-1; 7 bases agree with TRBD1. This receptor was taken from a human donor in good health (CMV status not recorded). Some clones in this sample may be carry-over from other donors' samples. The sequenced material came from PBMCs. This chain's CDR3 is CATVQGRNTEAFF. The CDR3 DNA reads TGTGCCACCGTACAGGGGAGGAACACTGAAGCTTTCTTT.